This T cell receptor (beta chain) derives from a study of Tregs in tolerant kidney transplant recipients. This clone is a singleton in its sample. Its matching antigen is unknown. A read error may produce the germline difference seen at one junction end. The assay was immunoSEQ multiplex PCR, and TCRdb's table has in-frame clones only and misses some. The sample carries tens of thousands of clones, more than 80% recorded once. From germline, CDR1 is GTSNPN and CDR2 SVGIG (reference sequence). This CDR3 spans 14 amino acids. Study results and caveats: Few patients were studied, so findings need validation in larger groups.

This chain links TRBV30 with TRBJ2-3, with D perhaps being TRBD1 or TRBD2 (5 bases each). This clonotype originated in a human donor in good health. Input material: CD8+ T cells from blood. The CDR3 nucleotides are TGTGCCGGGAGCAGGGTGTCCCCCCAAGATACGCAGTATTTT. This codes for CAGSRVSPQDTQYF.